Below, one TCR beta chain is given with its context. The protocol was immunoSEQ multiplex PCR, while the TCRdb copy is restricted to in-frame clones and leaves out a portion. The sample yields almost 35,000 clones, approximately 91% seen once. The data stem from a study of T cell changes during pregnancy in multiple sclerosis. V dropped 2 bases and J dropped 4 bases, with 5 bases sitting between them. Germline assignment: CDR1 MGHDK and CDR2 SYGVNS. The CDR3 is made up of 13 amino acids. Material: peripheral blood, obtained in the second trimester of pregnancy. This sequence was found in a female donor in good health, enrolled as a control in a pregnancy study. The V call is TRBV25-1, the J call TRBJ2-2; D unresolved. The CDR3 sequence: CASSEGPTGELFF. Here the CDR3 DNA reads TGTGCCAGCAGTGAAGGGCCCACCGGGGAGCTGTTTTTT. Full variable domain (missing parts from reference TRBV25-1 and TRBJ2-2): EADIYQTPRYLVIGTGKKITLECSQTMGHDKMYWYQQDPGMELHLIHYSYGVNSTEKGDLSSESTVSRIRTEHFPLTLESARPSHTSQYLCASSEGPTGELFFGEGSRLTVL.